A selection of T cell receptor delta chains follows, all from one sample in a study of Vδ1+ human thymocytes. TCRdb redid the clone calls on the multiplex PCR reads with CATT. Of 80,000 or so delta-chain clones in the sample, about 35% were seen once. Sequencing was performed on Vdelta1+ gamma-delta thymocytes from the thymus. These receptor sequences come from a boy in the first two years of life who had congenital heart surgery. The CDR3 runs from the conserved cysteine through the conserved F or W.

v_call cdr3_aa
TRDV1 CALGEMPILLRSGRYGADKLIF
TRDV1 CALGELRYTDKLIF
TRDV1 CALGDHHSYPVLGDTTDKLIF
TRDV1 CALGERNFRDKLIF
TRDV1 CALGSPTTFTGGYAYTDKLIF
TRDV1 CALGSYPVSGGYTLLRTDKLIF
TRDV1 CALGELFPGCTGGSYTDKLIF
TRDV1 CALGERRFVWGTHTDKLIF
TRDV1 CALGGNPPMAYWGIRYTDKLIF
TRDV1 CALGEEAACTGGYLRGKLIF
TRDV1 CALGELLGIRYTDKLIF
TRDV1 CALVPTGAKPYNLTAQLFF
TRDV1 CALGEPPLLRWLYWGMSLDMTPTDKLIF
TRDV1 CALEEYTGGHTDKLIF
TRDV1 CALGVTHHLPLRWDTGRDKLIF
TRDV2 CACDTRTGGYLYTDKLIF
TRDV1 CALGELSPPIRFDKLIF
TRDV1 CALGEIRLGTHTDKLIF
TRDV1 CALGGPYLVLGDTPKWTDKLIF
TRDV1 CALTLPILWKRRDIYTDKLIF
TRDV1 CALGDPRPSALGADKLIF
TRDV1 CALGGRGYAGFTDKLIF
TRDV2 CATVSAPFPTPPGSTDKLIF
TRDV1 CALGELSVLGDTGTDKLIF
TRDV1 CAFGPQTTLPRSLYWGIRRSDKLIF
TRDV1 CALGGFLLGGWADKLIF
TRDV1 CALGELYVGGPTDKLIF
TRDV1 CALGELADPPDKLIF
TRDV1 CALGDSRVGETDKLIF
TRDV1 CALGEGLPPLGDPKLIF
TRDV1 CALGELCPPLGDTYTDKLIF
TRDV1 CALGDGGLPLWGIRGNTDKLIF
TRDV1 CALGEPLPPLGDTCTDKLIF
TRDV1 CALGDRHGDKLIF
TRDV1 CALGDRKFLPVLGGLKLIF
TRDV1 CALGAPLRAGLGVFTDKLIF
TRDV1 CALGEDSTLPYTGGSTKLIF
TRDV1 CALGDLPSRTLGVGSLDKLIF
TRDV1 CALGELVNLPSGDTRGTDKLIF
TRDV1 CALGSGGSTPLLTDKLIF
TRDV1 CALRLGITTDKLIF
TRDV1 CALGGPPFLPTGSTYTDKLIF
TRDV1 CALGLILGVGDSFSDKLIF
TRDV2 CACDTLGPNPCKLIF
TRDV1 CALGELVVLSAFLVLGDRSVVDKLIF
TRDV1 CALGDPATGGFHTDKLIF